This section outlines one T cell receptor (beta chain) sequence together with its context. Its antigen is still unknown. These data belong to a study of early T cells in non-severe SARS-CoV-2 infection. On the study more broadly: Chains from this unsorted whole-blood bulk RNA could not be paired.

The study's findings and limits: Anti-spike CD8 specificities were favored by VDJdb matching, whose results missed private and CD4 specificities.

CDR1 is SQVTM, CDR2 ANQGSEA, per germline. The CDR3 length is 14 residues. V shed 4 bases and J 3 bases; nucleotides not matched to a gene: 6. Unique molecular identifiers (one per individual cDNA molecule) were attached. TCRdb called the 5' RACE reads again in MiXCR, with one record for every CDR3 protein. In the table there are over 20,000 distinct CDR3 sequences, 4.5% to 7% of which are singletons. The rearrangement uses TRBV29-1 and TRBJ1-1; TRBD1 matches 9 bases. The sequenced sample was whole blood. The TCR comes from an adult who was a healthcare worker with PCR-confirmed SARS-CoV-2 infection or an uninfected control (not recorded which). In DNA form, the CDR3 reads TGCAGCGTTGCCAGGGACAGGGAGGACACTGAAGCTTTCTTT. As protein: CSVARDREDTEAFF.